This TCR beta chain originates from a study of CD8 T cells in Susac syndrome. Concerning this clonotype: Its antigen is still unknown.

Broader study findings: It was acknowledged in the study that the number of individuals who were included in its TCR sequencing and HLA analysis was relatively small.

Random hexamers primed reverse transcription of about 0.5 to 1 ug RNA. With immunoSEQ multiplex PCR, TCR beta CDR3 was amplified across 54 Vbeta and 13 Jbeta. TCRdb re-analysed the immunoSEQ multiplex PCR reads in MiXCR, keeping a single row per CDR3 protein. The repertoire holds some 300,000 distinct CDR3 sequences, with approximately 89% as singletons. The J segment lost 4 bases and the V segment lost 1 base, leaving 5 bases of the junction unmatched. CDR1 is LGHDT, CDR2 YNNKEL, per germline (reference sequence). This CDR3 is 15 amino acids long. The TCR sequence derives from a human donor with multiple sclerosis. Source material: CD8+ T cells from PBMCs. The chain has TRBV3-1 and TRBJ2-5; 8 bases map to TRBD1. The CDR3 reads CASSQGQGWTETQYF. The CDR3 region has the DNA TGTGCCAGCAGCCAAGGACAGGGGTGGACAGAGACCCAGTACTTC.